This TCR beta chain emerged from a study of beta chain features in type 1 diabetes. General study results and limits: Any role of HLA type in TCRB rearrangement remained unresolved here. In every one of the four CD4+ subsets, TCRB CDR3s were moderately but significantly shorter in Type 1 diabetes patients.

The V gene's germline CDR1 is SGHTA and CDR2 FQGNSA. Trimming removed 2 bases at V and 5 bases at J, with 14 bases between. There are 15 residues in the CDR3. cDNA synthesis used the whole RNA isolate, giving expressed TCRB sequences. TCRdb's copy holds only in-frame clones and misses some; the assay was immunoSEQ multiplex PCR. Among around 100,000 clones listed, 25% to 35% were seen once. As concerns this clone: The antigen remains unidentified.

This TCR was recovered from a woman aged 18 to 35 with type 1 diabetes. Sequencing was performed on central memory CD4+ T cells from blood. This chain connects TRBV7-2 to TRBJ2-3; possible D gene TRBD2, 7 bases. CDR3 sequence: CASSLSGGRGDTQYF. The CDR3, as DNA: TGTGCCAGCAGCTTATCGGGAGGCAGGGGAGATACGCAGTATTTT.